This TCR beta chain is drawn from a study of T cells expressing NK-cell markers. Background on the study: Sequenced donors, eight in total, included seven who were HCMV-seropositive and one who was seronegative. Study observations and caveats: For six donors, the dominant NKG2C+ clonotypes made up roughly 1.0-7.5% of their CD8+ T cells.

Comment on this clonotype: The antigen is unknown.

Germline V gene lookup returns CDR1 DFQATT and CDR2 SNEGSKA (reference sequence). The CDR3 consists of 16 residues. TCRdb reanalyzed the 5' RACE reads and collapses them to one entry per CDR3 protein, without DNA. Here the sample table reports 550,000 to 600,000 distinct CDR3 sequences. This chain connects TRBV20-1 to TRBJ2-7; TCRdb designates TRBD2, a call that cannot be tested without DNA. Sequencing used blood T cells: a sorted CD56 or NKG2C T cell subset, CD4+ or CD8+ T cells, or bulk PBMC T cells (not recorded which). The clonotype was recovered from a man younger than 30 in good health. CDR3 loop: CSARAGLAGKYYEQYF.